Each of the 28 T cell receptor beta chains below was sequenced from the same sample in a study of CD8 T cells in Susac syndrome. Random hexamers served to reverse transcribe about 0.5 to 1 ug RNA. TCRdb recomputed calls from the immunoSEQ multiplex PCR reads with MiXCR, one row per CDR3 protein. The sample records about 140,000 distinct CDR3 sequences, 85% to 95% being singletons. The sequencing input was CD4+ T cells from PBMCs. Every receptor here comes from a human donor with multiple sclerosis.

This chain links TRBV5-6 with TRBJ1-1; D may be TRBD1 (6 bases). The CDR3 loop spans 17 amino acids. V lost 0 bases, J lost 0 bases, and 15 bases lay in between. Germline-derived CDR1 and CDR2 are SGHDT and YYEEEE. This CDR3 reads CASSLAVGTGMNTEAFF. In DNA form, the CDR3 reads TGTGCCAGCAGCTTGGCCGTCGGTACAGGGATGAACACTGAAGCTTTCTTT. Full variable domain (rest looked up from reference TRBV5-6 and TRBJ1-1): DAGVTQSPTHLIKTRGQQVTLRCSPKSGHDTVSWYQQALGQGPQFIFQYYEEEERQRGNFPDRFSGHQFPNYSSELNVNALLLGDSALYLCASSLAVGTGMNTEAFFGQGTRLTVV.

The V call is TRBV29-1, the J call TRBJ2-1; 7 nucleotides align to TRBD2. Trimming cost V 6 bases and J 9 bases; bases outside gene matches: 14. From germline, CDR1 is SQVTM and CDR2 ANQGSEA. CDR3 size: 14 residues. The DNA of the CDR3 is TGCAGCGTGACGGGGGGAGGAAACTGGGGTGAGCAGTTCTTC. This codes for CSVTGGGNWGEQFF.

V is TRBV20-1 and J is TRBJ2-3; 9 bases align to TRBD1. The CDR3 consists of 15 residues. The junction had 12 bases not matched to a gene; V was cut back by 4 bases and J by 7 bases. Germline-derived CDR1 and CDR2 are DFQATT and SNEGSKA (reference sequence). In nucleotides, the CDR3 is TGCAGTGCTACACCTGGGACAGGGAGAGGGAATACGCAGTATTTT. Translated, it gives CSATPGTGRGNTQYF.

The V call is TRBV20-1, the J call TRBJ1-1, with D hard to call. The CDR3 runs to 12 residues. V was trimmed by 4 bases and J by 6 bases, leaving 12 bases between them. The germline gives CDR1 DFQATT, CDR2 SNEGSKA (reference sequence). CDR3 residues: CSATSTLSEAFF. CDR3 sequence (DNA): TGCAGTGCTACCAGTACGCTTTCTGAAGCTTTCTTT.

The rearrangement links TRBV14 to TRBJ1-2, with TRBD1 as a possible D gene (6 bases). The CDR3 contains 14 residues. The germline gives CDR1 SGHDN, CDR2 FVKESK. V shed 0 bases and J shed 6 bases, with 11 bases lying between them. CDR3 sequence (DNA): TGTGCCAGCAGCCAAGATAACAGGGAAAATGGCTACACCTTC. Amino acids: CASSQDNRENGYTF.

The chain carries TRBV19 and TRBJ2-1, with TRBD2 as a possible D gene (7 bases). The germline CDR1 and CDR2 sequences are LNHDA and SQIVND (reference sequence). This CDR3 contains 14 residues. V lost 7 bases to trimming and J lost 0 bases, with 10 bases between them. Written as DNA, the CDR3 is TGTGCCAGTACGGGGGGCACCTCCTACAATGAGCAGTTCTTC. Its protein product is CASTGGTSYNEQFF.

CDR3 nucleotides: TGTGCCAGCAGATACCCCCCGAAAGGGAACTATGGCTACACCTTC. Protein: CASRYPPKGNYGYTF. This sequence joins TRBV28 and TRBJ1-2; D uncertain. This CDR3 region has 15 residues. The germline V and J ends were trimmed by 6 bases and 2 bases, with 16 bases remaining between them. The germline gives CDR1 MDHEN, CDR2 SYDVKM.

The chain joins TRBV14 to TRBJ2-1; TRBD1 is a possible D gene (6 bases). The CDR3 totals 15 residues. Trimming removed 0 bases from V and 9 bases from J, with 15 bases in between. Germline V gene lookup returns CDR1 SGHDN and CDR2 FVKESK. CDR3 sequence (DNA): TGTGCCAGCAGCCAAGATCTGGGTGTCAGGGGTGAGCAGTTCTTC. Protein sequence: CASSQDLGVRGEQFF.

This clonotype is a singleton in its sample. The rearrangement links TRBV12-3 or TRBV12-4 to TRBJ2-4; 7 bases are a match to TRBD1. The CDR3 consists of 14 residues. V gave up 6 bases and J gave up 7 bases; unmatched junction bases: 9. The CDR3 region is CASSSTGVTNIQYF. DNA for the CDR3: TGTGCCAGCAGCTCTACAGGGGTTACCAACATTCAGTACTTC.

This rearrangement joins TRBV28 to TRBJ2-7; D tentatively reads TRBD1 or TRBD2 (5 bases each). Trimming stripped 5 bases from V and 0 bases from J, with 11 bases between. The germline gives CDR1 MDHEN, CDR2 SYDVKM. The CDR3 extends over 14 amino acids. The CDR3, as DNA: TGTGCCAGCAGTATCGGGACCGTCTCCTACGAGCAGTACTTC. Translation gives CASSIGTVSYEQYF.

The sample holds one count of this clonotype. Sequence at one end of the junction differs from germline and may be a read error. The V gene is TRBV20-1, the J gene TRBJ2-3; a weak D match, TRBD1 (6 bases). Germline CDR1 DFQATT, CDR2 SNEGSKA (reference sequence). The CDR3 is 13 residues long. The CDR3 spells CSAWTASGDTQYF. CDR3 DNA sequence: TGCAGTGCTTGGACAGCCTCCGGGGATACGCAATATTTT.

The chain uses TRBV3-1 and TRBJ1-2, with 10 positions matching TRBD1. Germline V lookup: CDR1 LGHDT, CDR2 YNNKEL (reference sequence). Trimming removed 4 bases from V and 12 bases from J; junction bases left unmatched: 20. This CDR3 is 17 amino acids long. CDR3 nucleotide sequence: TGTGCCAGCAGCCGGACAGGGGGGAATCTGGGATTAAGGATCAACACCTTC. Translation: CASSRTGGNLGLRINTF.

The chain couples TRBV7-9 to TRBJ2-6, with D maybe TRBD2 (6 bases). CDR1 and CDR2 from the germline V gene are SEHNR and FQNEAQ (reference sequence). The length of the CDR3 is 16 residues. Trimming removed 7 bases at V and 4 bases at J, with 17 bases between. CDR3 protein: CASTIHGGSGANVLTF. The CDR3 region has the DNA TGTGCCAGCACCATTCACGGGGGTTCCGGGGCCAACGTCCTGACTTTC.

The V call is TRBV4-3, the J call TRBJ2-2; D is perhaps TRBD2 (6 bases). The CDR3 is 17 residues long. Germline V gene sequence: CDR1 LGHNA, CDR2 YSLEER. V lost 1 base and J lost 0, with 12 bases in between. The chain's CDR3 is CASSQGGAGPNTGELFF. Here the CDR3 DNA reads TGCGCCAGCAGCCAAGGAGGGGCGGGGCCGAACACCGGGGAGCTGTTTTTT.

This chain links TRBV7-2 with TRBJ1-2; 7 positions match TRBD1. This CDR3 region has 15 residues. Germline V gene sequence: CDR1 SGHTA, CDR2 FQGNSA. V lost 0 bases and J lost 6; bases outside the gene matches: 7. The CDR3 region has the DNA TGTGCCAGCAGCTTAGCGCAGGGGGTGAAGAATGGCTACACCTTC. Translation gives CASSLAQGVKNGYTF.

The chain has TRBV21-1 and TRBJ2-1; the table calls TRBD2, which could not be checked here. TRBV21-1 is listed as a pseudogene. CDR3 length: 18 residues. In nucleotides, the CDR3 is TGTGCCAGCAGCCCTTGCGGGGCGGGCCAGCGGGATTCCGATGAGCAGTTCTTC. Translating it yields CASSPCGAGQRDSDEQFF.

The rearrangement uses TRBV12-2 and TRBJ2-5; the D call of TRBD1 is as the table states it, not checked on the DNA. TRBV12-2 has pseudogene status. This CDR3 spans 15 amino acids. CDR3 region: CASRFFRGAQETQYF. CDR3 DNA sequence: TGTGCAAGTCGCTTCTTCCGGGGGGCCCAAGAGACCCAGTACTTC.

This chain joins TRBV5-1 and TRBJ1-1; the D is unclear. The CDR3 contains 14 residues. V was clipped by 7 bases and J by 1 base, with 14 bases between them. The germline V gene has CDR1 SGHRS and CDR2 YFSETQ. The chain's CDR3 is CASGWAGTNTEAFF. The CDR3 DNA reads as TGCGCCAGCGGCTGGGCGGGAACGAACACTGAAGCTTTCTTT.

This clonotype was observed a single time. The chain carries TRBV20-1 and TRBJ1-6; no clear D. Looked up from germline, CDR1 is DFQATT and CDR2 is SNEGSKA (reference sequence). The CDR3 is 15 amino acids. Trimming took 6 bases from V and 7 from J, leaving 19 bases between them. CDR3: CSASRVRARNSPLHF. The CDR3 nucleotides read TGCAGTGCCTCCAGAGTACGGGCCCGCAATTCACCCCTCCACTTT.

The chain couples TRBV7-9 to TRBJ1-1, with a tentative D call TRBD1 (5 bases). This CDR3 region has 13 residues. With 5 bases removed from V and 1 base from J, the gap between germline ends came to 8 bases. The V gene's germline CDR1 is SEHNR and CDR2 FQNEAQ (reference sequence). DNA of the CDR3: TGTGCCAGCAGCGAGACAGCGAACACTGAAGCTTTCTTT. Protein sequence: CASSETANTEAFF.

V usage is TRBV5-6 and J usage is TRBJ2-3; D remains unclear. Germline V CDR1 and CDR2: SGHDT, YYEEEE. V gave up 0 bases and J gave up 4 bases, with 9 bases separating them. This CDR3 is 14 amino acids long. The CDR3 spells CASSLVQPADTQYF. The CDR3 coding sequence is TGTGCCAGCAGCTTGGTTCAGCCCGCAGATACGCAGTATTTT.

This clonotype is a singleton in its sample. The rearrangement links TRBV7-2 to TRBJ2-2, with 7 bases matching TRBD1. The V segment lost 3 bases and the J segment 6 bases; nucleotides outside the gene matches: 1. The germline V gene encodes CDR1 SGHTA and CDR2 FQGNSA. The CDR3 loop spans 13 amino acids. This CDR3 reads CASSFTGAGELFF. CDR3 coding DNA: TGTGCCAGCAGCTTTACAGGGGCCGGGGAGCTGTTTTTT. Variable domain in full (rest from reference TRBV7-2 and TRBJ2-2): GAGVSQSPSNKVTEKGKDVELRCDPISGHTALYWYRQSLGQGLEFLIYFQGNSAPDKSGLPSDRFSAERTGGSVSTLTIQRTQQEDSAVYLCASSFTGAGELFFGEGSRLTVL.

This chain uses TRBV19 with TRBJ2-5, with no clear D. The length of the CDR3 is 15 residues. Trimming removed 6 bases from V and 8 bases from J, with 22 bases in between. Germline V CDR1 and CDR2: LNHDA, SQIVND (reference sequence). The CDR3 sequence is CASSHLRGSFQTQYF. The CDR3 DNA reads as TGTGCCAGTAGCCACCTTCGCGGTTCCTTCCAAACCCAGTACTTC.

This chain uses TRBV12-3 or TRBV12-4 with TRBJ2-6; D call uncertain. Trimming shortened V by 5 bases and J by 2 bases, and 7 bases separated the two germline ends. The CDR3 has 14 residues. DNA for the CDR3: TGTGCCAGCAGTAGAGAAGCTGGGGCCAACGTCCTGACTTTC. This encodes CASSREAGANVLTF.

The V and J genes are TRBV5-1 and TRBJ2-5; a weak D match, TRBD1 (5 bases). Trimming took 3 bases from V and 1 from J, leaving 13 bases between them. Per germline, CDR1 SGHRS and CDR2 YFSETQ. This CDR3 spans 15 amino acids. The CDR3 region has the DNA TGCGCCAGCAGCTCCACAGGCCGGGCCCAAGAGACCCAGTACTTC. Protein: CASSSTGRAQETQYF.

The chain recombines TRBV14 with TRBJ1-1; D perhaps matches TRBD1 (5 bases). The germline CDR1 and CDR2 sequences are SGHDN and FVKESK. This CDR3 region has 17 residues. Trimming removed 4 bases at V and 3 bases at J, with 21 bases between. CDR3 loop: CASSLGPGDVSDTEAFF. CDR3 DNA: TGTGCCAGCAGCCTGGGGCCCGGGGATGTGTCGGACACTGAAGCTTTCTTT.

The chain uses TRBV20-1 and TRBJ1-1; D is unresolved. Trimming took 0 bases from V and 0 from J, leaving 14 bases between them. The V gene's germline CDR1 is DFQATT and CDR2 SNEGSKA (reference sequence). The CDR3 has 16 residues. The CDR3 protein is CSARDRYGRMNTEAFF. CDR3 nucleotides: TGCAGTGCTAGAGATCGGTATGGTAGGATGAACACTGAAGCTTTCTTT.

The chain joins TRBV3-1 to TRBJ2-1; 7 nucleotides match TRBD2. The CDR3 sequence is 12 residues long. V trimming: 1 base; J trimming: 10 bases; junction bases outside the gene matches: 1. The germline V gene has CDR1 LGHDT and CDR2 YNNKEL (reference sequence). The CDR3 loop is CASSQGGLEQFF. In DNA, the CDR3 is TGTGCCAGCAGCCAAGGGGGACTAGAGCAGTTCTTC.